This T cell receptor (beta chain) was sequenced for a study of T cell responses to AZD1222 COVID-19 vaccine. The protocol was immunoSEQ multiplex PCR, while the TCRdb copy is restricted to in-frame clones and leaves out a portion. The profile shows approximately 300,000 clones, about 94% of them singletons. Worth noting for this clone: Sequence at one end of the junction differs from germline and may be a read error.

Germline lookup yields CDR1 SNHLY and CDR2 FYNNEI. This CDR3 contains 11 residues. The J gene is TRBJ2-2, the V gene TRBV2; tentative D call: TRBD2 (5 bases). The starting material was peripheral blood, obtained 28 days after the second AZD1222 dose. The TCR was taken from an adult who received the AZD1222 COVID-19 vaccine. CDR3: CAIGPHGKLFF. In DNA, the CDR3 is TGTGCCATCGGGCCCCACGGGAAGCTGTTTTTT.